The 18 T cell receptor beta chains below all came from one sample that was sequenced in a study of shared clonotypes between healthy human individuals. Assay used: immunoSEQ multiplex PCR; TCRdb lists only in-frame clones, some missing. The sample gives about 2 million clones, 85% to 95% of which show up once; roughly 0.13% is in the top ten. The sample was naive CD4+ T cells sorted from blood. Subset indicated: CD45RA+ positively selected. The receptors come from a man between 18 and 35 years old in good health.

V and J are TRBV2 and TRBJ1-2, with a possible D match to TRBD1 (6 bases). Germline V gives CDR1 SNHLY, CDR2 FYNNEI. Trimming cost V 0 bases and J 8 bases, with 10 bases left between them. This CDR3 region has 13 residues. CDR3 DNA: TGTGCCAGCAGTGAAGCAGGGGGAGGGGGCTACACCTTC. This encodes CASSEAGGGGYTF.

The genes are TRBV25-1 and TRBJ2-1, with 7 bases lining up with TRBD2. The CDR3 contains 16 residues. The germline V gene encodes CDR1 MGHDK and CDR2 SYGVNS. The junction had 11 bases not matched to a gene; V was cut back by 2 bases and J by 7 bases. CDR3 DNA: TGTGCCAGCAGTGAAATTTCCAAGACGGGGGGAAATGAGCAGTTCTTC. Residues: CASSEISKTGGNEQFF. Variable domain in full (rest from reference TRBV25-1 and TRBJ2-1): EADIYQTPRYLVIGTGKKITLECSQTMGHDKMYWYQQDPGMELHLIHYSYGVNSTEKGDLSSESTVSRIRTEHFPLTLESARPSHTSQYLCASSEISKTGGNEQFFGPGTRLTVL.

V and J are TRBV4-1 and TRBJ2-1; possible D gene TRBD2, 7 bases. With 4 bases removed from V and 8 bases from J, the gap between germline ends came to 12 bases. The CDR3 covers 13 residues. Germline values: CDR1 MGHRA, CDR2 YSYEKL. The CDR3 DNA reads TGCGCCAGCAGCCGGGGAGGGGGATATGAGCAGTTCTTC. Translation: CASSRGGGYEQFF.

The chain couples TRBV11-2 to TRBJ1-3, with D maybe TRBD1 (5 bases). Per germline, CDR1 SGHAT and CDR2 FQNNGV. The ends were cut back, 5 bases at V and 0 bases at J, with 14 bases in the middle. The CDR3 contains 16 residues. The CDR3 loop is CASSPLLGPSGNTIYF. CDR3 bases: TGTGCCAGCAGCCCCTTGCTGGGGCCCTCTGGAAACACCATATATTTT. The variable domain in full, completed from reference TRBV11-2 and TRBJ1-3, reads EAGVAQSPRYKIIEKRQSVAFWCNPISGHATLYWYQQILGQGPKLLIQFQNNGVVDDSQLPKDRFSAERLKGVDSTLKIQPAKLEDSAVYLCASSPLLGPSGNTIYFGEGSWLTVV.

The rearrangement uses TRBV30 and TRBJ1-6, with D possibly matching TRBD1 (6 bases). Trimming took 5 bases from V and 6 from J, leaving 11 bases between them. CDR3 length equals 13 residues. Looked up from germline, CDR1 is GTSNPN and CDR2 is SVGIG (reference sequence). CDR3 in DNA: TGTGCCTGGGGGACCAGGGGTAATTCACCCCTCCACTTT. This translates into CAWGTRGNSPLHF.

The rearrangement joins TRBV18 to TRBJ1-2, with 9 bases matching TRBD1. Germline assignment: CDR1 KGHSH and CDR2 LQKENI. The CDR3 spans 17 residues. Trimming at V came to 0 bases and at J to 0 bases, leaving 5 bases not matched to a gene. CDR3 amino acids: CASSPPGTGNTNYGYTF. CDR3 bases: TGTGCCAGCTCACCACCTGGGACAGGGAACACTAACTATGGCTACACCTTC.

A few counts support this clone. The chain carries TRBV5-1 and TRBJ2-3; no reliable D call. Trimming shortened V by 6 bases and J by 5 bases, and 13 bases separated the two germline ends. CDR3 size: 13 residues. Germline assignment: CDR1 SGHRS and CDR2 YFSETQ. For the CDR3, the DNA is TGCGCCAGCACCGAACCCCCCGGAGATACGCAGTATTTT. It translates to CASTEPPGDTQYF.

The chain employs TRBV6-6 and TRBJ1-1; 8 nucleotides align to TRBD1. The CDR3 extends over 12 amino acids. Germline loops: CDR1 MNHNY, CDR2 SVGAGI (reference sequence). The V segment lost 8 bases and the J segment 6 bases; nucleotides outside the gene matches: 5. DNA for the CDR3: TGTGCCAGCGGCCGGACAGGGTCTGAAGCTTTCTTT. Its translation is CASGRTGSEAFF.

In its sample, this clone was seen once. The chain recombines TRBV6-5 with TRBJ1-2; no firm D call. CDR1 is MNHEY, CDR2 SVGAGI, per germline. Trimming removed 6 bases from V and 8 bases from J, with 10 bases in between. The CDR3 has 11 residues. This chain's CDR3 is CASRVGLGYTF. CDR3 sequence (DNA): TGTGCCAGCAGAGTGGGGTTGGGCTACACCTTC.

The chain joins TRBV7-9 to TRBJ2-7, with 7 nucleotides matching TRBD2. With V trimmed by 2 bases and J by 1 base, 2 bases remained unmatched. The CDR3 spans 14 residues. CDR1 and CDR2 from the germline V gene are SEHNR and FQNEAQ (reference sequence). This chain's CDR3 is CASSLTSVSYEQYF. The CDR3 DNA is TGTGCCAGCAGCTTAACTAGCGTTTCCTACGAGCAGTACTTC.

V usage is TRBV30 and J usage is TRBJ2-7; 10 nucleotides agree with TRBD2. V lost 0 bases and J lost 7; bases outside the gene matches: 6. This CDR3 has 14 residues. Per the germline V gene, CDR1 is GTSNPN and CDR2 is SVGIG (reference sequence). CDR3 sequence (DNA): TGTGCCTGGAGTGTGCTAGCGGGGGTAAGGGAGCAGTACTTC. It codes for CAWSVLAGVREQYF.

This chain joins TRBV2 and TRBJ2-3, with no clear D. Trimming removed 4 bases from V and 11 bases from J, with 16 bases in between. This CDR3 is built from 13 residues. The germline CDR1 and CDR2 sequences are SNHLY and FYNNEI. The CDR3 coding sequence is TGTGCCAGCAGTGTCCTGAGTGATATTAGGCAGTATTTT. This gives the protein CASSVLSDIRQYF.

The chain uses TRBV11-2 and TRBJ2-2; TRBD1 is a possible D gene (6 bases). V lost 5 bases and J lost 7, with 11 bases in between. This CDR3 region has 13 residues. CDR1 and CDR2 from the germline V gene are SGHAT and FQNNGV. CDR3 DNA: TGTGCCAGCAGCGTATCCAGGGGCGGGGAGCTGTTTTTT. This translates into CASSVSRGGELFF. Together with reference TRBV11-2 and TRBJ2-2, the CDR3 gives the full variable domain: EAGVAQSPRYKIIEKRQSVAFWCNPISGHATLYWYQQILGQGPKLLIQFQNNGVVDDSQLPKDRFSAERLKGVDSTLKIQPAKLEDSAVYLCASSVSRGGELFFGEGSRLTVL.

In regard to this clone: The same CDR3 is also encoded by other DNA sequences in this sample. The J gene is TRBJ2-3, the V gene TRBV5-1, with 11 bases fitting TRBD2. The CDR3 consists of 16 residues. Germline CDR1 and CDR2: SGHRS and YFSETQ. J lost 3 bases, V lost 4 bases, and 7 bases had no gene match. The chain's CDR3 is CASSLDGTSGTDTQYF. Here the CDR3 DNA reads TGCGCCAGCAGCCTGGATGGGACTAGCGGTACAGATACGCAGTATTTT. Filled out from reference TRBV5-1 and TRBJ2-3, the complete variable domain reads KAGVTQTPRYLIKTRGQQVTLSCSPISGHRSVSWYQQTPGQGLQFLFEYFSETQRNKGNFPGRFSGRQFSNSRSEMNVSTLELGDSALYLCASSLDGTSGTDTQYFGPGTRLTVL.

This chain joins TRBV18 and TRBJ2-7; a weak D match, TRBD1 (5 bases). The germline V gene has CDR1 KGHSH and CDR2 LQKENI. CDR3 length: 14 residues. V gave up 4 bases and J gave up 5 bases, with 15 bases separating them. The DNA of the CDR3 is TGTGCCAGCTCACTTCCGGCCAGGGCCCACGAGCAGTACTTC. It yields the protein CASSLPARAHEQYF.

The rearrangement joins TRBV5-6 to TRBJ1-1; D is ambiguous. Trimming shortened V by 0 bases and J by 8 bases, and 8 bases separated the two germline ends. The CDR3 totals 12 residues. Germline V CDR1 and CDR2: SGHDT, YYEEEE. The CDR3 bases are TGTGCCAGCAGCTTGGTGGCATCCGAAGCTTTCTTT. It is translated as CASSLVASEAFF.

The CDR3: CSVHGRLQETQYF. The CDR3 DNA reads TGCAGCGTTCATGGCAGACTGCAGGAGACCCAGTACTTC. The chain recombines TRBV29-1 with TRBJ2-5; no definite D call. CDR1 and CDR2 (germline): SQVTM, ANQGSEA. V gave up 5 bases and J gave up 5 bases, with 15 bases separating them. The CDR3 contains 13 residues.

Turning to this clone: A much larger clone sits a single nucleotide away, making a read error possible. At the DNA level, this CDR3 is encoded by other sequences in the same sample as well. The chain recombines TRBV7-2 with TRBJ2-7; D gene ambiguous. Germline-derived CDR1 and CDR2 are SGHTA and FQGNSA. Between the trimmed V and J ends, which lost 3 bases and 4 bases, there was a span of 4 bases. CDR3 length: 11 amino acids. CDR3 sequence reads: CASSFSYEQYF. CDR3 nucleotides: TGTGCCAGCAGCTTCTCGTACGAGCAGTACTTC.